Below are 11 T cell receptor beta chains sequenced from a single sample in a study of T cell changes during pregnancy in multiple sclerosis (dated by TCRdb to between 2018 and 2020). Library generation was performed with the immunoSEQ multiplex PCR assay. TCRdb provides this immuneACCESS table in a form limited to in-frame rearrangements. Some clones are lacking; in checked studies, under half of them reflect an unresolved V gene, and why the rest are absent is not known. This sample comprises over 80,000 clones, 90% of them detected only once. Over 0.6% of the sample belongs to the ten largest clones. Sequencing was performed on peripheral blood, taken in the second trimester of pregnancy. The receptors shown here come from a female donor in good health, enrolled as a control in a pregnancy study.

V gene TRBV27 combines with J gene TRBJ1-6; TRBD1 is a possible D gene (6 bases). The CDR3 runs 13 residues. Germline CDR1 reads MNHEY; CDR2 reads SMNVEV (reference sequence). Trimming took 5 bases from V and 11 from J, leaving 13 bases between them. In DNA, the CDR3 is TGTGCCAGCAGTATAAACAGGGAGACACCCCTCCACTTT. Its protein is CASSINRETPLHF.

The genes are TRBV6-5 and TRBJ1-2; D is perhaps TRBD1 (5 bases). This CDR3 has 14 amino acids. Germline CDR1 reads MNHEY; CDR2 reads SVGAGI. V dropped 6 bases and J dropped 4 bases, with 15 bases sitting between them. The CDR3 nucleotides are TGTGCCAGCAGAATGTCGGGGGTCGGCTATGGCTACACCTTC. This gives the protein CASRMSGVGYGYTF.

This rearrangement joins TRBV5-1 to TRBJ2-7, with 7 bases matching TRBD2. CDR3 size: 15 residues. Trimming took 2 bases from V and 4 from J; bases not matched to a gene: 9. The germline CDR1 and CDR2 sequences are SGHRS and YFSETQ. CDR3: CASSFPGREKYEQYF. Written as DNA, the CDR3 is TGCGCCAGCAGCTTCCCGGGGCGGGAGAAATACGAGCAGTACTTC.

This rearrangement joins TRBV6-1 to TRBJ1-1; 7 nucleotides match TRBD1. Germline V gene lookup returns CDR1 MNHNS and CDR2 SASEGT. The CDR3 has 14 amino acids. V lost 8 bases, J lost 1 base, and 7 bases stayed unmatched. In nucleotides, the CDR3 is TGTGCCAGCTCAGTAGAGGGGGCGAACACTGAAGCTTTCTTT. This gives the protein CASSVEGANTEAFF.

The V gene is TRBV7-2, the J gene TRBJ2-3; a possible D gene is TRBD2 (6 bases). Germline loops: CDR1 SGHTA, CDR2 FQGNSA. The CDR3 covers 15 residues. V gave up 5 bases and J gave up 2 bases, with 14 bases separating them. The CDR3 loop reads CASSGGLYNTDTQYF. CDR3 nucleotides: TGTGCCAGCAGCGGGGGACTCTATAACACAGATACGCAGTATTTT.

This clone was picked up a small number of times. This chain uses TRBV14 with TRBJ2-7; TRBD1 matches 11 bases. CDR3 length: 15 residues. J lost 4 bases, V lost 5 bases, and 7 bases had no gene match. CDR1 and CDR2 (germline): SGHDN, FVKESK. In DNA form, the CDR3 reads TGTGCCAGCAGCTACGGACAGGGGGCAGTTTACGAGCAGTACTTC. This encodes CASSYGQGAVYEQYF.

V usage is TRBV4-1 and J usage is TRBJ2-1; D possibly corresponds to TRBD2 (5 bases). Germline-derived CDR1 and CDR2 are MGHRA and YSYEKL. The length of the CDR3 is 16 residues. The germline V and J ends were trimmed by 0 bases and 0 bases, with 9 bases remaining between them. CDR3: CASSQDQSGSYNEQFF. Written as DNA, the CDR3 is TGCGCCAGCAGCCAAGATCAAAGCGGCTCCTACAATGAGCAGTTCTTC.

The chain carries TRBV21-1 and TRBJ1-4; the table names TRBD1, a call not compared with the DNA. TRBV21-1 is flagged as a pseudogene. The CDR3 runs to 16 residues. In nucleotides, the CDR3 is TGTGCCAGCAGCAAGGAAGGGGGTTCAACTAATGAAAAACTGTTTTTT. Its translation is CASSKEGGSTNEKLFF.

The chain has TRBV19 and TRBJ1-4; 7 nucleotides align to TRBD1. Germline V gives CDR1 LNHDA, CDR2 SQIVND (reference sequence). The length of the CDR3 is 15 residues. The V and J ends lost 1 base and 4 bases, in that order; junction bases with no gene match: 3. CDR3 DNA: TGTGCCAGTAGTATAGCTGGACAGGTTAATGAAAAACTGTTTTTT. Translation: CASSIAGQVNEKLFF.

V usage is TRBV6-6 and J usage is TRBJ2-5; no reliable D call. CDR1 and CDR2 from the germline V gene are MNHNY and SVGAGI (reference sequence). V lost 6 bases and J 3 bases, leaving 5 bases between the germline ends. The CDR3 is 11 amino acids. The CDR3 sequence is CASSREETQYF. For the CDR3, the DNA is TGTGCCAGCAGCCGGGAAGAGACCCAGTACTTC.

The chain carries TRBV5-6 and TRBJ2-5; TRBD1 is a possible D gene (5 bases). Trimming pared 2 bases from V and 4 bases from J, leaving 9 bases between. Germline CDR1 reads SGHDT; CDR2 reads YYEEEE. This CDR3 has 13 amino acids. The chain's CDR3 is CASSFDRAETQYF. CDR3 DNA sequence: TGTGCCAGCAGCTTTGACAGAGCAGAGACCCAGTACTTC.